This T cell receptor beta chain was documented in a study of blood T cell repertoires in COVID-19. CDR3 length equals 13 residues. Germline CDR1 and CDR2: SGHVS and FNYEAQ. V shed 5 bases, J shed 7 bases, and the junction held 6 bases outside the gene matches. The method was immunoSEQ multiplex PCR; TCRdb's version includes in-frame clones alone and lacks a portion of them. This sample carries 150,000 to 200,000 clones, 80% to 90% of them seen once, and the ten largest clones take 7% to 10%. The source is a man aged 50-59 years with active or convalescent COVID-19. The chain links TRBV7-6 to TRBJ1-2; TRBD1 agrees at 8 bases. Sequencing used peripheral blood. The CDR3 spells CASSPDRGAGYTF. In nucleotides, the CDR3 is TGTGCCAGCAGCCCCGACAGGGGCGCTGGCTACACCTTC.